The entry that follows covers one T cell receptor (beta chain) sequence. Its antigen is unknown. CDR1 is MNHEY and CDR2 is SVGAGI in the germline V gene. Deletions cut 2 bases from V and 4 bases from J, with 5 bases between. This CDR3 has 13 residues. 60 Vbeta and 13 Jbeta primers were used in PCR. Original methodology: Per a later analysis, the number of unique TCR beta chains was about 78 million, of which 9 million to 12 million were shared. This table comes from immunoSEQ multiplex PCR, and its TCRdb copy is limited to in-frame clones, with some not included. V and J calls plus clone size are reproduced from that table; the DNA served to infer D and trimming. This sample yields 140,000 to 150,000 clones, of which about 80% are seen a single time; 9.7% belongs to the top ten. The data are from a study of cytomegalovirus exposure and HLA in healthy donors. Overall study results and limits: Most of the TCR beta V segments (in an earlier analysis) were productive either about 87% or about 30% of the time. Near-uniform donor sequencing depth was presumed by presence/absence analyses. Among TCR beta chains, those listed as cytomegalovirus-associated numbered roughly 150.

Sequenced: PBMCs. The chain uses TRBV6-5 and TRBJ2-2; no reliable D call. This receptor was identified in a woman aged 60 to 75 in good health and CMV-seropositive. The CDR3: CASSYGPTGELFF. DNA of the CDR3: TGTGCCAGCAGTTACGGCCCCACCGGGGAGCTGTTTTTT.